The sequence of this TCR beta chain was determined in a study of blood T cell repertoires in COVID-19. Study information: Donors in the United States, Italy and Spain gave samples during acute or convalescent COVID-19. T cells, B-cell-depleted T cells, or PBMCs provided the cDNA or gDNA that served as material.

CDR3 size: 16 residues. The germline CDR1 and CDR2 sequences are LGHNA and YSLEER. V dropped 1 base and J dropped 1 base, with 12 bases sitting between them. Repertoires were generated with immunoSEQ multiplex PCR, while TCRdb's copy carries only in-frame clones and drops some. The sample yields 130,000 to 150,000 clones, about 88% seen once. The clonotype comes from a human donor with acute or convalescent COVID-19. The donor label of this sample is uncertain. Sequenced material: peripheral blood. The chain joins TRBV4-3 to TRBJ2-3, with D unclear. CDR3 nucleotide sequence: TGCGCCAGCAGCCAAGTTACACTCCTAGGCACAGATACGCAGTATTTT. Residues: CASSQVTLLGTDTQYF.